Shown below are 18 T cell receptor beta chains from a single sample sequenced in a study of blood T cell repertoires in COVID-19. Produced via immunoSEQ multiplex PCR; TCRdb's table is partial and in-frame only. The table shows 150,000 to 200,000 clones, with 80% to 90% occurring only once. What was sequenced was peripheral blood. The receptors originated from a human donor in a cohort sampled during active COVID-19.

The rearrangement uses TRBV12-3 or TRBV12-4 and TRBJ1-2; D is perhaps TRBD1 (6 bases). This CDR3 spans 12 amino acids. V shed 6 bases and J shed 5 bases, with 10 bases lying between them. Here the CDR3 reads CASSYGQYGYTF. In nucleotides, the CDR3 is TGTGCCAGCAGCTACGGACAGTATGGCTACACCTTC.

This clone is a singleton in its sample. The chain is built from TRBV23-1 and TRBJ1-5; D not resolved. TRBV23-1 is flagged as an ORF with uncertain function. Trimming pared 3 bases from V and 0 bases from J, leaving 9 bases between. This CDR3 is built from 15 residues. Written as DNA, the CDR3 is TGCGCCAGCAGTCATAACAGTTATAGCAATCAGCCCCAGCATTTT. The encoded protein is CASSHNSYSNQPQHF.

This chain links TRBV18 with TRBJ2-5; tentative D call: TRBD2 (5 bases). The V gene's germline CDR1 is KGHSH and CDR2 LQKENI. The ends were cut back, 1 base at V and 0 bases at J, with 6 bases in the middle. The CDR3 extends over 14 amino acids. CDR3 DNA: TGTGCCAGCTCACCACGGAGGTACCAAGAGACCCAGTACTTC. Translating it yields CASSPRRYQETQYF.

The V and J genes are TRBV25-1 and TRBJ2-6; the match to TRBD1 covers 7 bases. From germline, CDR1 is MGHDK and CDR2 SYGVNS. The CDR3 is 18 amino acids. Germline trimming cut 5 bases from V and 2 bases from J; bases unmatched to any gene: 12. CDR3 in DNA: TGTGCCAGCAGTAAACGACAGGGCTCTATGCCTGGGGCCAACGTCCTGACTTTC. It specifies CASSKRQGSMPGANVLTF.

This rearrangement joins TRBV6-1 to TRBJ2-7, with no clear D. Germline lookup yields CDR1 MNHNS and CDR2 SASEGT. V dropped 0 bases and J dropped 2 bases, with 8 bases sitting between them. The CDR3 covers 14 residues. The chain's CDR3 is CASSEAPGTYEQYF. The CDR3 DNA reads TGTGCCAGCAGTGAAGCGCCGGGTACCTACGAGCAGTACTTC.

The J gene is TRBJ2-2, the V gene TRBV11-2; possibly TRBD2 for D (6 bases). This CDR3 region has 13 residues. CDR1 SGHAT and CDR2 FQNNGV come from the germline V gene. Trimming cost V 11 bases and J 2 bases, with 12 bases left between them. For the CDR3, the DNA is TGTGCCTGGGCCGGGACTAACACCGGGGAGCTGTTTTTT. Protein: CAWAGTNTGELFF.

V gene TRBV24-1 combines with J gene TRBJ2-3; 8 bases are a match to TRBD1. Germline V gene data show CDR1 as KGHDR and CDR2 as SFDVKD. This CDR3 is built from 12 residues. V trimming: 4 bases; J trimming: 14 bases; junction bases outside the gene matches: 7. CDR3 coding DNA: TGTGCCACCAGTGACACAGGGGGGAAAGTGTATTTT. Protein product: CATSDTGGKVYF.

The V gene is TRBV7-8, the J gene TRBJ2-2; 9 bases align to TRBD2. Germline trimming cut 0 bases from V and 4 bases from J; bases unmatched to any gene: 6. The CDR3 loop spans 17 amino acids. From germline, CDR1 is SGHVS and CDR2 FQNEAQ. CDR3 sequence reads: CASSLARGGRGTGELFF. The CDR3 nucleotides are TGTGCCAGCAGCTTAGCGCGGGGGGGCAGGGGCACCGGGGAGCTGTTTTTT.

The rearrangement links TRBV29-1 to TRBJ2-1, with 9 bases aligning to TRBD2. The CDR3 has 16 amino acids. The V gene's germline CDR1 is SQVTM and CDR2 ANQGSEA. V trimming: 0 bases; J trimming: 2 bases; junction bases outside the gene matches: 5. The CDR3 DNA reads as TGCAGCGTTGAAGATGTGACTAGCGGAGCCTACAATGAGCAGTTCTTC. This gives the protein CSVEDVTSGAYNEQFF.

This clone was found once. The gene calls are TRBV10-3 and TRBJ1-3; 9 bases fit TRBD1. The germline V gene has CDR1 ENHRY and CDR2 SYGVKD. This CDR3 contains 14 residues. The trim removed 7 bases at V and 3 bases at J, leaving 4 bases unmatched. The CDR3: CAITGQGYGNTIYF. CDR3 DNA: TGTGCCATCACTGGACAGGGGTATGGAAACACCATATATTTT.

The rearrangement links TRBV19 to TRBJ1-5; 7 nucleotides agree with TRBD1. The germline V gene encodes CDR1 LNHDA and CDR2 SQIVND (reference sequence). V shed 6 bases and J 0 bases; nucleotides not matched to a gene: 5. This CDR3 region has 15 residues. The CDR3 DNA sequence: TGTGCCAGTAGCCCAGGGGGACATAGCAATCAGCCCCAGCATTTT. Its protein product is CASSPGGHSNQPQHF.

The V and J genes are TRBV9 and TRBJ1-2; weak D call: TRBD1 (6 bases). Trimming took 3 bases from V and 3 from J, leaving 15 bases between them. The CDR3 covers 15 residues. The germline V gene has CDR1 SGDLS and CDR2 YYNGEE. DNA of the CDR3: TGTGCCAGCAGCGCGAACAGGGTTGGGGACTATGGCTACACCTTC. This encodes CASSANRVGDYGYTF.

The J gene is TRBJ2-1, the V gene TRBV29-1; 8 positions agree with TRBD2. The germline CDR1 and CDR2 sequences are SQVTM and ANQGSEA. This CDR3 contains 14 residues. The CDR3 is CIVERGSGRREQFF. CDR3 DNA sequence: TGCATCGTCGAGAGGGGCAGCGGGAGAAGAGAGCAGTTCTTC.

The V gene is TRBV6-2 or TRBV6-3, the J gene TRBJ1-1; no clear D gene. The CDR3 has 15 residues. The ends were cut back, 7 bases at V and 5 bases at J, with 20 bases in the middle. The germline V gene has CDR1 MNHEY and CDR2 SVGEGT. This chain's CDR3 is CASTPRGGSFTEAFF. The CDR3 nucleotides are TGTGCCAGCACCCCCCGGGGAGGGTCGTTTACTGAAGCTTTCTTT.

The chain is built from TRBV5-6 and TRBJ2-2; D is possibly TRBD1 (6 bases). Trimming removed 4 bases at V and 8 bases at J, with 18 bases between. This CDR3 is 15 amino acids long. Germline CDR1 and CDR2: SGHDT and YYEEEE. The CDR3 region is CASSTGTYIGGELFF. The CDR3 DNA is TGTGCCAGCAGCACAGGGACCTACATAGGAGGGGAGCTGTTTTTT.

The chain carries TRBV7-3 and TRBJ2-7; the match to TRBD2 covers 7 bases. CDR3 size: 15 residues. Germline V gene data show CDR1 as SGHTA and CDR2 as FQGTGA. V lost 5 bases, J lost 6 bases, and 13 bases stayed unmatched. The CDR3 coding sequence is TGTGCCAGCAGCCCATCGGGGGGTGGATTAAGCGAGCAGTACTTC. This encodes CASSPSGGGLSEQYF.

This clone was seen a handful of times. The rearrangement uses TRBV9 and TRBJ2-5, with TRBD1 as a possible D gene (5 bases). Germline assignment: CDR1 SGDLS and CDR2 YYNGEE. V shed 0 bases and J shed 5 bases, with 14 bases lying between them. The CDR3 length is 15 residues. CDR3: CASSVGLGQMETQYF. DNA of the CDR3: TGTGCCAGCAGCGTAGGACTGGGGCAGATGGAGACCCAGTACTTC.

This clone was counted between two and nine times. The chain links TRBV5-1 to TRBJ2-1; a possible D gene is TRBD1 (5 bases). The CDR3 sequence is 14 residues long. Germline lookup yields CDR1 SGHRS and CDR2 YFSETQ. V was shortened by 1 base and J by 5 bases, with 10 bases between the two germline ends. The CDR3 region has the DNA TGCGCCAGCAGCTTGATTGGGGCAGACAATGAGCAGTTCTTC. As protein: CASSLIGADNEQFF. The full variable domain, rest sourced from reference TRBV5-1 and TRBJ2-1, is KAGVTQTPRYLIKTRGQQVTLSCSPISGHRSVSWYQQTPGQGLQFLFEYFSETQRNKGNFPGRFSGRQFSNSRSEMNVSTLELGDSALYLCASSLIGADNEQFFGPGTRLTVL.